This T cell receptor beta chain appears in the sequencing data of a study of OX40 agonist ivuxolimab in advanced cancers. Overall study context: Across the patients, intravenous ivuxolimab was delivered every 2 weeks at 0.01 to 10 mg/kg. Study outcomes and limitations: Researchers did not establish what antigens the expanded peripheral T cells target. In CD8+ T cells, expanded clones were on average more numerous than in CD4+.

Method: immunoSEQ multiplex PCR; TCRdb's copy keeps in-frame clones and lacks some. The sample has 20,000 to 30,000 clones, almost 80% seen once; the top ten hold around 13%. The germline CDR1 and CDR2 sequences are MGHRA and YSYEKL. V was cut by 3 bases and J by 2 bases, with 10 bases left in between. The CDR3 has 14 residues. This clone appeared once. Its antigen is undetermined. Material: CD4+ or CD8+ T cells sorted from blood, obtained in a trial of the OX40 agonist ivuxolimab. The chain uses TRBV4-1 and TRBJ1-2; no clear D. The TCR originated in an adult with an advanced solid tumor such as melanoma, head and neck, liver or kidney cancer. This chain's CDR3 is CASSQMSKNYGYTF. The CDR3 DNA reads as TGCGCCAGCAGCCAGATGTCAAAGAACTATGGCTACACCTTC.